This TCR beta chain is from a study of PD-1 blockade in mismatch repair-deficient tumors. The study, taken as a whole, reports: Tumor-resident clones, often undetectable pretreatment in blood, expanded then contracted after pembrolizumab.

Details on this clone: Its antigen is not identified.

Method: immunoSEQ multiplex PCR; TCRdb's copy keeps in-frame clones and lacks some. In the table there are about 79,000 clones, 80% to 90% of which are singletons. A few pembrolizumab responders had their TCRs sequenced. Losses at the gene ends were 2 bases for V and 4 bases for J; bases not matched to a gene: 2. Germline V CDR1 and CDR2: SGDLS, YYNGEE. The CDR3 runs to 15 residues. The chain uses TRBV9 and TRBJ2-2; 10 bases are a match to TRBD1. The starting material was peripheral blood, obtained 44 weeks after starting pembrolizumab. The sequence derives from an adult with mismatch repair-deficient cancer. For the CDR3, the DNA is TGTGCCAGCAGCGTCGACAGGGGGCCCACCGGGGAGCTGTTTTTT. Its translation: CASSVDRGPTGELFF. Full variable domain (outside the CDR3, taken from reference TRBV9 and TRBJ2-2): DSGVTQTPKHLITATGQRVTLRCSPRSGDLSVYWYQQSLDQGLQFLIQYYNGEERAKGNILERFSAQQFPDLHSELNLSSLELGDSALYFCASSVDRGPTGELFFGEGSRLTVL.